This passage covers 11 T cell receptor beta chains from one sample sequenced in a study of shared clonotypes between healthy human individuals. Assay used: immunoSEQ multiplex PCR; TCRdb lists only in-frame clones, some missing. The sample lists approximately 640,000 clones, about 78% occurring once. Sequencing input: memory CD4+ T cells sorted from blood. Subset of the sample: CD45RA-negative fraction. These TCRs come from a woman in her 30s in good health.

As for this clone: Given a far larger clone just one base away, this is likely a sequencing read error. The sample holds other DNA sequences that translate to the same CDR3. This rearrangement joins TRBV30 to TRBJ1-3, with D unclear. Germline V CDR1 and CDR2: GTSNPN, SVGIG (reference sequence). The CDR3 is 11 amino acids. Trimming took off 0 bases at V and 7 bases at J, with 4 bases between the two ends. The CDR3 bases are TGTGCCTGGAGTGTGGGGAACACCATATATTTT. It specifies CAWSVGNTIYF.

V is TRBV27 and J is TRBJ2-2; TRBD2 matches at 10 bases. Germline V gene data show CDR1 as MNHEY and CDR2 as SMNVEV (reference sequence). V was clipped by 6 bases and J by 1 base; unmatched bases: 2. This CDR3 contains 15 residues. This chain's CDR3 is CASSWTSGNTGELFF. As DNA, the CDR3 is TGTGCCAGCAGCTGGACTAGCGGGAACACCGGGGAGCTGTTTTTT.

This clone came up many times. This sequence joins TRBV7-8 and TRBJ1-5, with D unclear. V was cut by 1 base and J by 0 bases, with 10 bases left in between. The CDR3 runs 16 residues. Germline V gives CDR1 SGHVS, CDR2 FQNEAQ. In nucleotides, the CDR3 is TGTGCCAGCAGCTTAGTAGGCCCTTATAGCAATCAGCCCCAGCATTTT. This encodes CASSLVGPYSNQPQHF.

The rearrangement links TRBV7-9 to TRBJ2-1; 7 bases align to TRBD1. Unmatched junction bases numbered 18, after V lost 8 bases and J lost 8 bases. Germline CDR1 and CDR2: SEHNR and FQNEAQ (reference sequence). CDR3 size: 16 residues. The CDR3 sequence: CASYRQGRSPLDEQFF. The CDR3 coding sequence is TGTGCCAGCTACCGACAGGGTCGGAGTCCTTTGGATGAGCAGTTCTTC.

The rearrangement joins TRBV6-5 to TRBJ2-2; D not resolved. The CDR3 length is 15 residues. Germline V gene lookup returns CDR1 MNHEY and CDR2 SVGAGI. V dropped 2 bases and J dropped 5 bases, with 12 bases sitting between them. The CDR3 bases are TGTGCCAGCAGTTACCACATGGGGAAAACCGGGGAGCTGTTTTTT. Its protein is CASSYHMGKTGELFF.

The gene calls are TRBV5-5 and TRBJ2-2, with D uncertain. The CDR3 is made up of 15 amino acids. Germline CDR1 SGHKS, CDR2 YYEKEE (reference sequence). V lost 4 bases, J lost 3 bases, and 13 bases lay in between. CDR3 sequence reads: CASSLHRVDTGELFF. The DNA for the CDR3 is TGTGCCAGCAGCCTACACCGGGTCGACACCGGGGAGCTGTTTTTT.

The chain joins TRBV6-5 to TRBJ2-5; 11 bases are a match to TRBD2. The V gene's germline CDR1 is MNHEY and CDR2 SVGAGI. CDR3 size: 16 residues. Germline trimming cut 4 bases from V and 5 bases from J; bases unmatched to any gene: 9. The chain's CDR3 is CASSSGLAGGWETQYF. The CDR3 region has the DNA TGTGCCAGCAGTTCGGGGCTAGCGGGAGGCTGGGAGACCCAGTACTTC.

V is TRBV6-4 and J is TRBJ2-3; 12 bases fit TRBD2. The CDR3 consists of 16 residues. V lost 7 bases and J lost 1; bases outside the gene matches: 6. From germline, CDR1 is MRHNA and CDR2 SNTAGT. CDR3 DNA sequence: TGTGCCAGCATGACTAGCGGGAGTGTCGGCACAGATACGCAGTATTTT. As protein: CASMTSGSVGTDTQYF.

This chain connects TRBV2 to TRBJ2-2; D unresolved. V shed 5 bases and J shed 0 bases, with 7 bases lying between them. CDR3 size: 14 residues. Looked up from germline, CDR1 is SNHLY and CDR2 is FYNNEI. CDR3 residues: CASSKTTNTGELFF. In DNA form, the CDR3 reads TGTGCCAGCAGTAAGACCACGAACACCGGGGAGCTGTTTTTT.

The CDR3 protein is CASSQDRLAGVGEQYF. CDR3 DNA sequence: TGTGCCAGCAGCCAAGATAGGCTAGCGGGAGTGGGCGAGCAGTACTTC. The chain joins TRBV14 to TRBJ2-7; 10 bases match TRBD2. Germline trimming cut 0 bases from V and 6 bases from J; bases unmatched to any gene: 8. The CDR3 is 16 amino acids. Germline V gives CDR1 SGHDN, CDR2 FVKESK.

The CDR3: CASSFWGNEQFF. The CDR3 nucleotides are TGTGCCAGCAGTTTTTGGGGGAATGAGCAGTTCTTC. The chain links TRBV28 to TRBJ2-1; D is tentatively TRBD1 or TRBD2 (5 bases each). V lost 3 bases, J lost 7 bases, and 7 bases lay in between. Germline V CDR1 and CDR2: MDHEN, SYDVKM. The CDR3 loop spans 12 amino acids.